The 27 T cell receptor beta chains listed next were all sequenced from one sample in a study of CD8 T cells in Susac syndrome. The RNA, about 0.5 to 1 ug, was put through reverse transcription using random hexamers. TCRdb re-called the immunoSEQ multiplex PCR reads with MiXCR, one entry per CDR3 protein. The table includes some 170,000 distinct CDR3 sequences, approximately 95% detected once. The sequencing sample was made of CD4+ T cells from PBMCs. The receptors here all came from a human donor with multiple sclerosis.

The sample holds one count of this clonotype. J is TRBJ1-4 and V is TRBV5-6; unclear D gene. Trimming pared 0 bases from V and 8 bases from J, leaving 11 bases between. CDR3 size: 14 residues. The V gene's germline CDR1 is SGHDT and CDR2 YYEEEE. The CDR3 protein is CASSLGEIGEKLFF. The CDR3 DNA reads TGTGCCAGCAGCTTGGGGGAGATCGGGGAAAAACTGTTTTTT.

This rearrangement joins TRBV29-1 to TRBJ2-4, with D perhaps TRBD1 or TRBD2 (7 bases each). Germline V CDR1 and CDR2: SQVTM, ANQGSEA. The CDR3 sequence is 13 residues long. V lost 4 bases and J lost 8, with 15 bases in between. CDR3 in amino acids: CSVARQGGDIQYF. In DNA, the CDR3 is TGCAGCGTTGCACGGCAGGGGGGGGACATTCAGTACTTC. Complete variable domain (other parts from reference TRBV29-1 and TRBJ2-4): SAVISQKPSRDICQRGTSLTIQCQVDSQVTMMFWYRQQPGQSLTLIATANQGSEATYESGFVIDKFPISRPNLTFSTLTVSNMSPEDSSIYLCSVARQGGDIQYFGAGTRLSVL.

This clonotype was counted only a few times. This chain joins TRBV7-9 and TRBJ2-3, with D perhaps TRBD1 (6 bases). There are 15 residues in the CDR3. V was cut by 5 bases and J by 2 bases, with 14 bases left in between. The germline V gene has CDR1 SEHNR and CDR2 FQNEAQ (reference sequence). The CDR3 DNA reads TGTGCCAGCAGCCACTCCCAGGGGTTCACAGATACGCAGTATTTT. Its protein product is CASSHSQGFTDTQYF.

This CDR3 reads CAISQRGDNEQFF. The CDR3 DNA sequence: TGTGCCATCAGTCAGCGGGGGGACAATGAGCAGTTCTTC. The V call is TRBV10-3, the J call TRBJ2-1; 9 nucleotides line up with TRBD2. After removal of 5 bases from V and 5 bases from J, the junction contained 1 base not matched to a gene. This CDR3 region has 13 residues. CDR1 and CDR2 (germline): ENHRY, SYGVKD.

A single count supports this clonotype. The chain joins TRBV11-2 to TRBJ2-1; 9 nucleotides line up with TRBD1. Germline CDR1 SGHAT, CDR2 FQNNGV. Trimming at V came to 7 bases and at J to 9 bases, leaving 13 bases not matched to a gene. The CDR3 contains 15 residues. The CDR3 sequence: CASTLSGTGQSEQFF. In nucleotides, the CDR3 is TGTGCCAGCACCCTCAGCGGGACAGGGCAATCTGAGCAGTTCTTC.

This clonotype was seen only a few times. The chain has TRBV28 and TRBJ2-1, with TRBD1 matching 11 bases. The trim removed 5 bases at V and 3 bases at J, leaving 6 bases unmatched. Germline loops: CDR1 MDHEN, CDR2 SYDVKM. The CDR3 runs 16 residues. The CDR3 region has the DNA TGTGCCAGCAGTGTATCCGGGACAGGGGGCTACAATGAGCAGTTCTTC. It encodes CASSVSGTGGYNEQFF.

The chain has TRBV6-2 or TRBV6-3 and TRBJ2-1, with 8 nucleotides matching TRBD2. Unmatched junction bases numbered 8, after V lost 7 bases and J lost 6 bases. The CDR3 is 14 amino acids. CDR1 and CDR2 (germline): MNHEY, SVGEGT. The DNA for the CDR3 is TGTGCCAGCACCCGCGGGGGGTCTCCCAATGAGCAGTTCTTC. Encoded protein: CASTRGGSPNEQFF.

V gene TRBV7-8 combines with J gene TRBJ2-1; 8 bases agree with TRBD2. CDR3 length: 16 residues. Unmatched junction bases numbered 8, after V lost 1 base and J lost 6 bases. The germline V gene encodes CDR1 SGHVS and CDR2 FQNEAQ. The CDR3 sequence: CASSLDLAGWGNEQFF. CDR3 in DNA: TGTGCCAGCAGCTTAGACCTAGCGGGCTGGGGCAATGAGCAGTTCTTC.

This chain joins TRBV10-3 and TRBJ1-1, with 11 bases that match TRBD1. Germline loops: CDR1 ENHRY, CDR2 SYGVKD. This CDR3 is 14 amino acids long. Losses at the gene ends were 5 bases for V and 7 bases for J; bases not matched to a gene: 6. The DNA for the CDR3 is TGTGCCATCAGTAGGGGACAGGGGGAGGGTGAAGCTTTCTTT. Translated: CAISRGQGEGEAFF.

The chain recombines TRBV18 with TRBJ2-2; the D gene is possibly TRBD1 (5 bases). The CDR3 runs to 14 residues. CDR1 is KGHSH and CDR2 is LQKENI in the germline V gene. V was pared by 3 bases and J by 7 bases, with 12 bases between. The CDR3 region has the DNA TGTGCCAGCTCACCGACACGCAGGGACGGGGAGCTGTTTTTT. Residues: CASSPTRRDGELFF.

This clonotype was recorded once. V gene TRBV6-5 combines with J gene TRBJ1-1; D is unclear. CDR1 and CDR2 from the germline V gene are MNHEY and SVGAGI. V was clipped by 0 bases and J by 10 bases, with 9 bases between them. CDR3 length: 12 amino acids. The CDR3 here is CASSYSPGRAFF. The CDR3 DNA reads TGTGCCAGCAGTTACTCACCGGGGAGAGCTTTCTTT.

The chain combines TRBV5-5 with TRBJ2-5; tentatively, D is TRBD2 (5 bases). This CDR3 region has 16 residues. V lost 2 bases and J lost 3, with 17 bases in between. Germline V CDR1 and CDR2: SGHKS, YYEKEE (reference sequence). This CDR3 reads CASSFGLAIKEETQYF. CDR3 nucleotides: TGTGCCAGCAGCTTTGGTTTAGCGATAAAAGAAGAGACCCAGTACTTC.

This clonotype was counted once. The chain joins TRBV7-6 to TRBJ2-7, with 8 bases that match TRBD2. This CDR3 spans 13 amino acids. The V gene's germline CDR1 is SGHVS and CDR2 FNYEAQ. Unmatched junction bases numbered 3, after V lost 3 bases and J lost 5 bases. The CDR3 DNA sequence: TGTGCCAGCAGCTTTGCGGGAGGCCACGAGCAGTACTTC. Protein product: CASSFAGGHEQYF.

The rearrangement links TRBV30 to TRBJ1-4; tentative D call: TRBD1 (6 bases). CDR1 is GTSNPN, CDR2 SVGIG, per germline (reference sequence). V lost 3 bases and J 7 bases, leaving 24 bases between the germline ends. This CDR3 comprises 17 residues. The CDR3 loop is CAWRGGARDVDGEKLFF. In DNA form, the CDR3 reads TGTGCCTGGAGGGGGGGGGCCAGGGACGTGGATGGTGAAAAACTGTTTTTT.

J is TRBJ2-5 and V is TRBV7-7; D perhaps matches TRBD1 (6 bases). Germline V lookup: CDR1 SSHAT, CDR2 FNYEAQ (reference sequence). The CDR3 loop spans 15 amino acids. V lost 5 bases to trimming and J lost 2 bases, with 15 bases between them. CDR3 DNA sequence: TGTGCCAGCAGCATCAACAGGGATTCTCAAGAGACCCAGTACTTC. It specifies CASSINRDSQETQYF.

The V gene is TRBV12-3 or TRBV12-4, the J gene TRBJ2-1; TRBD2 aligns across 10 bases. The V segment lost 2 bases and the J segment 9 bases; nucleotides outside the gene matches: 13. The CDR3 loop spans 17 amino acids. In nucleotides, the CDR3 is TGTGCCAGCAGTTTATTTGGGCCTAGCGGGAGTCACAGTGAGCAGTTCTTC. Translation gives CASSLFGPSGSHSEQFF.

The CDR3 reads CASSQAVSYNEQFF. The CDR3 bases are TGTGCCAGCAGCCAAGCGGTCTCCTACAATGAGCAGTTCTTC. The J gene is TRBJ2-1, the V gene TRBV3-1; D not certain. V lost 1 base and J lost 0, with 4 bases in between. The CDR3 extends over 14 amino acids. From germline, CDR1 is LGHDT and CDR2 YNNKEL (reference sequence).

This sequence joins TRBV7-2 and TRBJ2-3; the match to TRBD2 covers 10 bases. Per germline, CDR1 SGHTA and CDR2 FQGNSA. The CDR3 contains 15 residues. The V and J ends lost 2 bases and 10 bases, in that order; junction bases with no gene match: 9. CDR3: CASSLTLAGPYAQYF. The CDR3, as DNA: TGTGCCAGCAGCTTAACACTAGCGGGGCCGTACGCGCAGTATTTT.

V usage is TRBV7-2 and J usage is TRBJ1-1; the D gene is possibly TRBD1 (5 bases). The CDR3 is 14 amino acids. Trimming pared 1 base from V and 3 bases from J, leaving 9 bases between. Germline lookup yields CDR1 SGHTA and CDR2 FQGNSA. CDR3 in DNA: TGTGCCAGCAGCTTAGGACAGCACGACACTGAAGCTTTCTTT. This codes for CASSLGQHDTEAFF. Full variable domain (rest looked up from reference TRBV7-2 and TRBJ1-1): GAGVSQSPSNKVTEKGKDVELRCDPISGHTALYWYRQSLGQGLEFLIYFQGNSAPDKSGLPSDRFSAERTGGSVSTLTIQRTQQEDSAVYLCASSLGQHDTEAFFGQGTRLTVV.

V and J are TRBV10-1 and TRBJ1-1; the D gene is possibly TRBD1 (6 bases). Germline CDR1 WNHNN, CDR2 SYGVQD (reference sequence). CDR3 length equals 15 residues. The germline V and J ends were trimmed by 3 bases and 0 bases, with 11 bases remaining between them. This CDR3 reads CASSDPGELNTEAFF. CDR3 DNA: TGCGCCAGCAGTGATCCAGGGGAACTGAACACTGAAGCTTTCTTT.

Only one count was recorded for this clonotype. The gene calls are TRBV27 and TRBJ1-3; 7 positions agree with TRBD1. The germline V gene has CDR1 MNHEY and CDR2 SMNVEV (reference sequence). Trimming at V came to 4 bases and at J to 1 base, leaving 4 bases not matched to a gene. CDR3 length equals 15 residues. This CDR3 reads CASSSETGSGNTIYF. The DNA of the CDR3 is TGTGCCAGCAGTTCGGAGACAGGGTCTGGAAACACCATATATTTT.

The rearrangement links TRBV7-9 to TRBJ2-5; no firm D call. Germline values: CDR1 SEHNR, CDR2 FQNEAQ (reference sequence). This CDR3 has 12 residues. Trimming took off 6 bases at V and 4 bases at J, with 9 bases between the two ends. This CDR3 is CASSHETETQYF. CDR3 DNA: TGTGCCAGCAGTCATGAGACAGAGACCCAGTACTTC. Looking up the rest from reference TRBV7-9 and TRBJ2-5 gives the full variable domain: DTGVSQNPRHKITKRGQNVTFRCDPISEHNRLYWYRQTLGQGPEFLTYFQNEAQLEKSRLLSDRFSAERPKGSFSTLEIQRTEQGDSAMYLCASSHETETQYFGPGTRLLVL.

This chain uses TRBV14 with TRBJ1-1; D is unclear. The ends were cut back, 4 bases at V and 3 bases at J, with 9 bases in the middle. This CDR3 comprises 13 residues. CDR1 and CDR2 from the germline V gene are SGHDN and FVKESK. This CDR3 reads CASSRGLDTEAFF. DNA for the CDR3: TGTGCCAGCAGCCGGGGTTTAGACACTGAAGCTTTCTTT.

The chain recombines TRBV29-1 with TRBJ1-1; D ambiguous. The CDR3 runs to 11 residues. V was pared by 7 bases and J by 4 bases, with 10 bases between. CDR1 is SQVTM, CDR2 ANQGSEA, per germline. The CDR3 DNA reads as TGCAGCGGGATTTGGGGCACTGAAGCTTTCTTT. Its protein is CSGIWGTEAFF. Drawing the rest from reference TRBV29-1 and TRBJ1-1, the complete variable domain is SAVISQKPSRDICQRGTSLTIQCQVDSQVTMMFWYRQQPGQSLTLIATANQGSEATYESGFVIDKFPISRPNLTFSTLTVSNMSPEDSSIYLCSGIWGTEAFFGQGTRLTVV.

The rearrangement links TRBV6-1 to TRBJ2-5; 11 bases are shared with TRBD2. CDR3 size: 17 residues. Germline assignment: CDR1 MNHNS and CDR2 SASEGT. Trimming took 4 bases from V and 0 from J; bases not matched to a gene: 7. This CDR3 reads CASSAARLAGYQETQYF. The CDR3, as DNA: TGTGCCAGCAGTGCGGCCCGACTAGCGGGGTACCAAGAGACCCAGTACTTC.

This chain connects TRBV12-3 or TRBV12-4 to TRBJ2-1, with TRBD2 identical over 7 bases. The CDR3 runs 15 residues. The junction had 8 bases not matched to a gene; V was cut back by 1 base and J by 8 bases. CDR3 sequence: CASSLDQLAIHEQFF. Written as DNA, the CDR3 is TGTGCCAGCAGTTTAGATCAACTAGCGATCCATGAGCAGTTCTTC.

This rearrangement joins TRBV10-3 to TRBJ2-1, with 8 positions matching TRBD2. V shed 8 bases and J 7 bases; nucleotides not matched to a gene: 4. Germline-derived CDR1 and CDR2 are ENHRY and SYGVKD. The CDR3 consists of 12 residues. The CDR3 DNA reads TGTGCCATCCGCGCGGGAGGAAATGAGCAGTTCTTC. Protein product: CAIRAGGNEQFF.